The text below deals with one TCR beta chain. Its target is unknown. The CDR3 runs to 14 residues. Trimming pared 2 bases from V and 1 base from J, leaving 8 bases between. CDR1 SNHLY and CDR2 FYNNEI come from the germline V gene. The data stem from a study of T cell responses to AZD1222 COVID-19 vaccine. Study results and limitations: Clonal diversity was possibly underestimated; the donors were predominantly white British and more often female.

The assay was immunoSEQ multiplex PCR, and TCRdb's table has in-frame clones only and misses some. The repertoire holds roughly 120,000 clones, with 90% to 95% as singletons. The chain employs TRBV2 and TRBJ1-1; no reliable D call. This TCR derives from an adult in good health. Here the sequenced sample was peripheral blood, taken on day 0 of AZD1222 vaccination. CDR3 nucleotide sequence: TGTGCCAGCAGTGAAAGCCCCGGGAACACTGAAGCTTTCTTT. Its protein is CASSESPGNTEAFF.